These 9 T cell receptor beta chains came from one sample sequenced in a study of graft-versus-host responses after intestinal transplantation. Clones were sequenced by immunoSEQ multiplex PCR, and TCRdb holds only the in-frame ones, with some missing. The sample has thousands of clones; about 33% are singletons. Irradiated, violet-dye-labeled stimulator cells, some 200,000 in number, were plated with some 200,000 CFSE-labeled responder cells. Here the sequenced sample was alloreactive CD8+ T cells from a mixed lymphocyte reaction culture, taken before transplantation. The subset was: CFSE-low proliferating T cells sorted from approximately 6-day pre-transplant mixed lymphocyte reaction (GvH or HvG direction). The receptors stem from a human patient who was an organ donor for intestinal transplantation.

For this clone: An end of the junction differs from the germline gene, which may be a read error. Other nucleotide sequences in the sample specify the same CDR3. V is TRBV9 and J is TRBJ2-2, with a tentative D call TRBD2 (5 bases). Germline CDR1 and CDR2: SGDLS and YYNGEE. This CDR3 has 17 residues. The CDR3 region has the DNA TGTGCCAGCAGCGCTCATGAGGAACTCCCGAACACCGGGGAGCTGTTTTTC. Amino acids: CASSAHEELPNTGELFF.

In its sample, this clone was seen a few times. This rearrangement joins TRBV5-6 to TRBJ2-2; D remains unclear. Germline CDR1 and CDR2: SGHDT and YYEEEE. The V gene lost 2 bases and the J gene lost 1 base, with 6 bases spanning the gap. The CDR3 loop spans 14 amino acids. DNA for the CDR3: TGTGCCAGCAGCTTCGGGTGGAACACCGGGGAGCTGTTTTTT. Translation: CASSFGWNTGELFF.

This clone was seen a handful of times. The chain carries TRBV11-2 and TRBJ2-7, with D possibly matching TRBD2 (7 bases). Germline CDR1 is SGHAT and CDR2 is FQNNGV. The CDR3 is 14 residues long. V was shortened by 4 bases and J by 3 bases, with 13 bases between the two germline ends. The CDR3 region has the DNA TGTGCCAGCAGCTCAGGGGACTACCTCTACGAGCAGTACTTC. As protein: CASSSGDYLYEQYF.

The chain links TRBV5-4 to TRBJ2-3; D is possibly TRBD1 (7 bases). CDR1 is SGHNT and CDR2 is YYREEE in the germline V gene (reference sequence). Deletions cut 4 bases from V and 4 bases from J, with 19 bases between. This CDR3 is built from 16 residues. CDR3 DNA sequence: TGTGCCAGCAGCGGAATCAGGGGGGCGCTCTCAGATACGCAGTATTTT. Translated: CASSGIRGALSDTQYF. The full variable domain, rest sourced from reference TRBV5-4 and TRBJ2-3, is ETGVTQSPTHLIKTRGQQVTLRCSSQSGHNTVSWYQQALGQGPQFIFQYYREEENGRGNFPPRFSGLQFPNYSSELNVNALELDDSALYLCASSGIRGALSDTQYFGPGTRLTVL.

V and J are TRBV7-3 and TRBJ2-7; tentative D call: TRBD2 (7 bases). V shed 1 base and J shed 2 bases, with 15 bases lying between them. This CDR3 region has 16 residues. Looked up from germline, CDR1 is SGHTA and CDR2 is FQGTGA. CDR3 loop: CASSLMGGTITYEQYF. CDR3 coding DNA: TGTGCCAGCAGCTTAATGGGGGGGACAATCACCTACGAGCAGTACTTC.

The chain has TRBV27 and TRBJ2-7; D is uncertain. Germline V CDR1 and CDR2: MNHEY, SMNVEV (reference sequence). CDR3 length: 14 amino acids. V was shortened by 3 bases and J by 3 bases, with 12 bases between the two germline ends. The CDR3 loop reads CASSFGPLGYEQYF. As DNA, the CDR3 is TGTGCCAGCAGTTTTGGTCCCCTAGGCTACGAGCAGTACTTC.

This clone is medium-sized (0.01 to 0.1%). The rearrangement joins TRBV6-5 to TRBJ1-1; D might be TRBD1 (6 bases). Trimming pared 5 bases from V and 6 bases from J, leaving 16 bases between. Germline lookup yields CDR1 MNHEY and CDR2 SVGAGI. The CDR3 length is 14 residues. The CDR3 sequence: CASSPYTGSPEAFF. CDR3 nucleotide sequence: TGTGCCAGCAGTCCTTATACAGGGTCGCCTGAAGCTTTCTTT.

The chain links TRBV13 to TRBJ2-3; maybe TRBD2 (6 bases). In germline, CDR1 is PRHDT, CDR2 FYEKMQ (reference sequence). Trimming took 5 bases from V and 7 from J, leaving 22 bases between them. The CDR3 loop spans 16 amino acids. The CDR3 is CASSPEGGLERNTQYF. Here the CDR3 DNA reads TGTGCCAGCAGCCCCGAGGGAGGCCTCGAACGAAATACGCAGTATTTT.

This clone was counted at least ten times. CDR3 DNA: TGTGCCAGCACTTCAGGACAGGAAGCTGAAAAACTGTTTTTT. Amino acids: CASTSGQEAEKLFF. The chain employs TRBV6-1 and TRBJ1-4; 7 bases match TRBD1. V trimming: 7 bases; J trimming: 7 bases; junction bases outside the gene matches: 9. The CDR3 consists of 14 residues. Germline V gene lookup returns CDR1 MNHNS and CDR2 SASEGT.